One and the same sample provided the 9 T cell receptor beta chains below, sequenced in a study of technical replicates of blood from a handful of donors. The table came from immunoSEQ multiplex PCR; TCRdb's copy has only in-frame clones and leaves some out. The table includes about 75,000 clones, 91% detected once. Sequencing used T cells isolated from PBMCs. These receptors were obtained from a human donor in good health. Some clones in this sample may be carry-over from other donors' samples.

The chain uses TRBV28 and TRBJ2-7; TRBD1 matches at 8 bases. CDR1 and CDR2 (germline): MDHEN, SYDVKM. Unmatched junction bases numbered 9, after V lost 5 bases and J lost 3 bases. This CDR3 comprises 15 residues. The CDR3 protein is CASSPAGGRLYEQYF. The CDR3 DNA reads TGTGCCAGCAGTCCTGCAGGGGGCCGTCTCTACGAGCAGTACTTC.

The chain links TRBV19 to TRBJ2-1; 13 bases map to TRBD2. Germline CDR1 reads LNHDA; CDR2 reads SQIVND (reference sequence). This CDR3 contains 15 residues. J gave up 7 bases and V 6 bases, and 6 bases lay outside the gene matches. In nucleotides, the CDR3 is TGTGCCAGTAGATGGACTAGCGGGAGTATTAATGAGCAGTTCTTC. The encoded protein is CASRWTSGSINEQFF.

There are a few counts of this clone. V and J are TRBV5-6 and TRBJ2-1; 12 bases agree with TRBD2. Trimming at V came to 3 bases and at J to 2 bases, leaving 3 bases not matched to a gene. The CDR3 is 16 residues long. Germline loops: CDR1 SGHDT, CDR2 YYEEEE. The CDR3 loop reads CASSSGLAGAYNEQFF. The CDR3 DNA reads TGTGCCAGCAGCTCGGGACTAGCGGGCGCCTACAATGAGCAGTTCTTC.

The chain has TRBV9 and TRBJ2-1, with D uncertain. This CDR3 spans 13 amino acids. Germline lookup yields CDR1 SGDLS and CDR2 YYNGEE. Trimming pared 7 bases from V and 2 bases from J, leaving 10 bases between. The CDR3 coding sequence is TGTGCCAGCTCGTCCGGAGCCTACAATGAGCAGTTCTTC. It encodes CASSSGAYNEQFF.

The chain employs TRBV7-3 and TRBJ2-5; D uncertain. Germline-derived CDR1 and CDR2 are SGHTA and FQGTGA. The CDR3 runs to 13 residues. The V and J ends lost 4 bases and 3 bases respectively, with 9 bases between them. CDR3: CASSSHREETQYF. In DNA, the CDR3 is TGTGCCAGCAGCTCACACAGAGAAGAGACCCAGTACTTC. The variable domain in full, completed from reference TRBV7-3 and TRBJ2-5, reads GAGVSQTPSNKVTEKGKYVELRCDPISGHTALYWYRQSLGQGPEFLIYFQGTGAADDSGLPNDRFFAVRPEGSVSTLKIQRTERGDSAVYLCASSSHREETQYFGPGTRLLVL.

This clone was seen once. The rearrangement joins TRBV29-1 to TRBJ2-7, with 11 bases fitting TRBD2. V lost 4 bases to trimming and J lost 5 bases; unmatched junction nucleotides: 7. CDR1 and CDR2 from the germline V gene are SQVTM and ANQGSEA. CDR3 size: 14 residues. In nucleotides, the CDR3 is TGCAGCGTTGGACTAGCGGGGTGGGGCCACGAGCAGTACTTC. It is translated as CSVGLAGWGHEQYF.

The CDR3 loop reads CASGTSRSYEQYF. The CDR3 bases are TGTGCCAGCGGAACTAGTAGATCCTACGAGCAGTACTTC. The chain has TRBV7-9 and TRBJ2-7, with TRBD2 as a possible D gene (5 bases). Germline values: CDR1 SEHNR, CDR2 FQNEAQ (reference sequence). The ends were cut back, 8 bases at V and 1 base at J, with 12 bases in the middle. The CDR3 is 13 residues long.

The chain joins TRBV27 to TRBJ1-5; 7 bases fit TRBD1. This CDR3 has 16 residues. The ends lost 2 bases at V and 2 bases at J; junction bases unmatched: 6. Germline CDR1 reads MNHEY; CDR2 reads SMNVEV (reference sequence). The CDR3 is CASSLVGTAGNQPQHF. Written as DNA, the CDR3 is TGTGCCAGCAGTTTAGTTGGGACAGCGGGCAATCAGCCCCAGCATTTT.

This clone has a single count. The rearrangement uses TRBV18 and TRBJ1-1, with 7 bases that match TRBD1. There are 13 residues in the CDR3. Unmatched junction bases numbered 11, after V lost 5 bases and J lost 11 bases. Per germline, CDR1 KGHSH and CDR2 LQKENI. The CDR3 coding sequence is TGTGCCAGCTCAACCGAGGAGGGGGCGGGTGCTTTCTTT. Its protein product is CASSTEEGAGAFF.